Below are 20 T cell receptor beta chains sequenced from a single sample in a study of blood T cell repertoires in COVID-19. This table comes from immunoSEQ multiplex PCR, and its TCRdb copy is limited to in-frame clones, with some not included. Altogether some 140,000 clones are present, roughly 80% being singletons, with the ten largest covering over 25%. The sample comprised peripheral blood. The receptors shown here come from a woman in her sixties with acute or convalescent COVID-19.

The rearrangement uses TRBV5-8 and TRBJ2-1, with D tentatively TRBD2 (5 bases). Germline V gives CDR1 SGHTS, CDR2 YDEGEE. The CDR3 has 14 amino acids. V lost 7 bases, J lost 13 bases, and 24 bases lay in between. Written as DNA, the CDR3 is TGTGCCAGCGAGCTAGCAACCGGAAATCCTGGTCAGTTCTTC. This gives the protein CASELATGNPGQFF.

The gene calls are TRBV27 and TRBJ2-7, with a possible D match to TRBD2 (6 bases). Trimming took off 6 bases at V and 7 bases at J, with 22 bases between the two ends. The CDR3 runs to 15 residues. Germline CDR1 is MNHEY and CDR2 is SMNVEV (reference sequence). For the CDR3, the DNA is TGTGCCAGCAGCCCGTTTCGGGGGACCCCCGGGGAGCAGTACTTC. Amino acid sequence: CASSPFRGTPGEQYF.

The rearrangement links TRBV6-5 to TRBJ2-3; 11 nucleotides align to TRBD2. The germline gives CDR1 MNHEY, CDR2 SVGAGI. The CDR3 consists of 15 residues. V lost 5 bases to trimming and J lost 1 base; unmatched junction nucleotides: 2. The CDR3 loop reads CASSLTSGGTDTQYF. CDR3 nucleotides: TGTGCCAGCAGTCTGACTAGCGGGGGCACAGATACGCAGTATTTT.

The gene calls are TRBV13 and TRBJ2-7; TRBD1 agrees at 9 bases. CDR1 and CDR2 from the germline V gene are PRHDT and FYEKMQ (reference sequence). This CDR3 is built from 15 residues. After removal of 4 bases from V and 2 bases from J, the junction contained 6 bases not matched to a gene. The CDR3 DNA sequence: TGTGCCAGCAGCTCCTGGGGACAGGGCGCCTACGAGCAGTACTTC. Protein sequence: CASSSWGQGAYEQYF. Based on the CDR3 plus reference TRBV13 and TRBJ2-7, the full variable domain is AAGVIQSPRHLIKEKRETATLKCYPIPRHDTVYWYQQGPGQDPQFLISFYEKMQSDKGSIPDRFSAQQFSDYHSELNMSSLELGDSALYFCASSSWGQGAYEQYFGPGTRLTVT.

The chain carries TRBV6-1 and TRBJ2-7, with a weak D call TRBD2 (5 bases). The CDR3 contains 17 residues. Germline V gene data show CDR1 as MNHNS and CDR2 as SASEGT. Trimming cost V 3 bases and J 3 bases, with 21 bases left between them. The CDR3 region is CASSDRRIEGEGYEQYV. DNA for the CDR3: TGTGCCAGCAGTGACCGAAGAATCGAGGGCGAAGGCTACGAGCAGTACGTC.

The chain recombines TRBV7-9 with TRBJ1-1, with a possible D match to TRBD1 (6 bases). The length of the CDR3 is 15 residues. CDR1 and CDR2 (germline): SEHNR, FQNEAQ (reference sequence). Trimming left V 6 bases short and J 3 bases short, with 17 bases between. This CDR3 reads CASSYTTQGYTEAFF. The CDR3, as DNA: TGTGCCAGCAGTTACACAACACAGGGATACACTGAAGCTTTCTTT.

The J gene is TRBJ2-5, the V gene TRBV2; D perhaps matches TRBD2 (5 bases). Germline CDR1 and CDR2: SNHLY and FYNNEI. The CDR3 length is 15 residues. Trimming left V 10 bases short and J 5 bases short, with 23 bases between. CDR3 loop: CATKPVLARGETQYF. The CDR3 nucleotides are TGTGCCACGAAACCCGTTCTAGCTAGAGGGGAGACCCAGTACTTC.

V usage is TRBV19 and J usage is TRBJ2-7, with a weak D call TRBD2 (6 bases). CDR1 and CDR2 (germline): LNHDA, SQIVND (reference sequence). CDR3 length: 13 amino acids. Trimming stripped 6 bases from V and 1 base from J, with 10 bases between. The CDR3 loop is CASSPGGSYEQYF. Written as DNA, the CDR3 is TGTGCCAGTAGCCCCGGGGGATCCTACGAGCAGTACTTC.

The chain uses TRBV7-2 and TRBJ2-1; 7 nucleotides agree with TRBD1. The CDR3 consists of 13 residues. The germline CDR1 and CDR2 sequences are SGHTA and FQGNSA. V dropped 4 bases and J dropped 6; count of bases not matched to a gene: 3. CDR3 sequence: CASSSRQGNEQFF. Written as DNA, the CDR3 is TGTGCCAGCAGCTCCAGACAGGGCAATGAGCAGTTCTTC.

The gene calls are TRBV6-5 and TRBJ1-5, with 8 bases fitting TRBD1. Per the germline V gene, CDR1 is MNHEY and CDR2 is SVGAGI. Trimming at V came to 6 bases and at J to 4 bases, leaving 8 bases not matched to a gene. The CDR3 has 15 residues. CDR3: CASRLQGGRNQPQHF. The CDR3 DNA sequence: TGTGCCAGCAGGTTACAGGGGGGACGGAATCAGCCCCAGCATTTT.

This chain links TRBV21-1 with TRBJ2-3; the table's D call of TRBD1 was not tested on the DNA. TRBV21-1 is listed as a pseudogene. The CDR3 has 15 residues. CDR3 sequence: CASSTDRGRVDTQYF. CDR3 in DNA: TGTGCCAGCAGCACGGACAGGGGGCGCGTAGATACGCAGTATTTT.

In its sample, this clone was seen once. The chain joins TRBV7-9 to TRBJ2-6; TRBD1 aligns across 7 bases. The trim removed 6 bases at V and 0 bases at J, leaving 11 bases unmatched. CDR3 size: 18 residues. Germline V gives CDR1 SEHNR, CDR2 FQNEAQ (reference sequence). The CDR3, as DNA: TGTGCCAGCAGAACATCCGGGACAGTCGACTCTGGGGCCAACGTCCTGACTTTC. This encodes CASRTSGTVDSGANVLTF. Full variable domain (rest looked up from reference TRBV7-9 and TRBJ2-6): DTGVSQNPRHKITKRGQNVTFRCDPISEHNRLYWYRQTLGQGPEFLTYFQNEAQLEKSRLLSDRFSAERPKGSFSTLEIQRTEQGDSAMYLCASRTSGTVDSGANVLTFGAGSRLTVL.

V gene TRBV6-5 combines with J gene TRBJ1-1; tentatively, D is TRBD1 (6 bases). The germline gives CDR1 MNHEY, CDR2 SVGAGI. V was clipped by 8 bases and J by 7 bases, with 14 bases between them. This CDR3 comprises 12 residues. The CDR3 DNA reads TGTGCCAGCTCCCGGGACATCCTTGAAGCTTTCTTT. Translated: CASSRDILEAFF.

The chain carries TRBV19 and TRBJ2-2; the D gene is possibly TRBD1 (7 bases). CDR1 and CDR2 (germline): LNHDA, SQIVND (reference sequence). The V and J ends lost 6 bases and 4 bases respectively, with 15 bases between them. The length of the CDR3 is 15 residues. The CDR3, as DNA: TGTGCCAGTAGCACATCAGGGGGGCGCACCGGGGAGCTGTTTTTT. This codes for CASSTSGGRTGELFF.

This chain connects TRBV21-1 to TRBJ2-1; the table assigns TRBD2, which was not confirmed against the DNA. TRBV21-1 is deemed a pseudogene. CDR3 size: 17 residues. CDR3 loop: CASSILGIGSSYNEQFF. The DNA of the CDR3 is TGTGCCAGCAGCATCCTTGGGATCGGGAGCTCCTACAATGAGCAGTTCTTC.

The chain recombines TRBV2 with TRBJ1-3; D might be TRBD1 (6 bases). Trimming pared 4 bases from V and 2 bases from J, leaving 9 bases between. The V gene's germline CDR1 is SNHLY and CDR2 FYNNEI. The length of the CDR3 is 14 residues. The CDR3 bases are TGTGCCAGCAGTGTTCAGGGGACTGGAAACACCATATATTTT. This codes for CASSVQGTGNTIYF.

CDR3 residues: CASRATGTDTQYF. The CDR3 region has the DNA TGTGCCAGCAGGGCGACCGGGACAGATACGCAGTATTTT. The chain carries TRBV2 and TRBJ2-3; no clear D gene. V shed 6 bases and J shed 3 bases, with 10 bases lying between them. Germline lookup yields CDR1 SNHLY and CDR2 FYNNEI. This CDR3 has 13 amino acids. Based on the CDR3 plus reference TRBV2 and TRBJ2-3, the full variable domain is EPEVTQTPSHQVTQMGQEVILRCVPISNHLYFYWYRQILGQKVEFLVSFYNNEISEKSEIFDDQFSVERPDGSNFTLKIRSTKLEDSAMYFCASRATGTDTQYFGPGTRLTVL.

The rearrangement links TRBV2 to TRBJ1-2, with D unclear. V lost 7 bases, J lost 4 bases, and 16 bases lay in between. Germline values: CDR1 SNHLY, CDR2 FYNNEI. The CDR3 is 14 amino acids. The CDR3 DNA reads TGTGCCAGCACGGTCGTTCCTCTTCTCTATGGCTACACCTTC. The encoded protein is CASTVVPLLYGYTF.

This clone has only one observation. For the CDR3, the DNA is TGTGCCAGCAGCCCAGACAGGGCTAACACCGGGGAGCTGTTTTTT. As protein: CASSPDRANTGELFF. This chain uses TRBV7-6 with TRBJ2-2, with 7 nucleotides matching TRBD1. Losses at the gene ends were 5 bases for V and 2 bases for J; bases not matched to a gene: 5. The CDR3 has 15 residues. Germline CDR1 reads SGHVS; CDR2 reads FNYEAQ.

This clone has just one count. The rearrangement uses TRBV3-1 (or the pseudogene TRBV3-2) and TRBJ2-1; 10 nucleotides match TRBD1. Per germline, CDR1 LGHDT and CDR2 YNNKEL (reference sequence). The CDR3 loop spans 14 amino acids. V was pared by 3 bases and J by 7 bases, with 3 bases of the junction left unmatched. The CDR3 DNA is TGTGCCAGCAGCCATTCGGGACAGGGGAATGAGCAGTTCTTC. This codes for CASSHSGQGNEQFF.